The source of this T cell receptor (beta chain) is a study of blood T cell repertoires in COVID-19 (TCRdb year 2020). Turning to the overall study: The collaborator samples originated in the United States, Italy and Spain and spanned the acute and convalescent phases of COVID-19. Subjects who had been exposed to COVID-19, were actively infected with it, or had recovered from it provided the deeply sampled blood TCRbeta repertoires that made up the dataset. The repertoires were released in a freely available public database meant as a resource for research on the immune response to SARS-CoV-2. A de-identified subject ID, COVID-19 status, age in years and sex were almost always included in the sample metadata. Samples were obtained from the ongoing ImmuneRACE study (first 160 participants) and from 1,254 subjects provided by 6 global collaborators. The material from the prospective study consisted of cDNA or gDNA derived from T cells, B-cell-depleted T cells, or PBMCs. Where HLA class I and class II types were available, the types were taken from metadata supplied by the sample provider, not from assay-based typing. Summary of the overall study and its limitations: Clinical and demographic metadata were provided uncurated, with the amount varying by source and participant.

TCRbeta CDR3 regions were amplified from genomic DNA using the immunoSEQ Assay, a bias-controlled multiplex PCR. The published analysis was carried out like this. Within the assay, amplification of reference gene primers was used to estimate how many nucleated cells each sample contained. Sequence reads were collapsed and filtered to measure the absolute abundance of every unique TCRbeta CDR3 rearrangement. For each sample, productive Simpson clonality was calculated as the square root of Simpson's diversity index over productive rearrangements. TCRdb took this table from immuneACCESS and kept in-frame rearrangements with V and J called. Such tables lack part of the clones; where checked against another copy, unresolved V genes explain under half of the gap, and the rest is unexplained. From that table come the V and J calls and clone size; the DNA was used to work out D and trimming. Recorded for this sample are roughly 70,000 clones; roughly four fifths of them occurred a single time. The leading ten clones occupy about 16% of the sample.

In Seattle, one collaborating source enrolled patients while the infection was active and tracked those patients longitudinally over the course of disease. The collaborating institutions used their own protocols to collect whole blood in K2EDTA tubes. For TCRbeta analysis, collaborator samples were shipped as frozen whole blood, as isolated PBMCs, or as DNA extracted from either sample type. V is shortened by 1 base, J by 3 bases, and the region joining them spans 15 bases. CDR1 SGHTA and CDR2 FQGTGA are derived from the germline V gene. The CDR3 starts with the cysteine, ends with the phenylalanine, and has 16 residues. Solely the CDR3 DNA is kept, with 48 bases framed from the first base. In regard to this clone: The antigen it binds to is not known. Per-base quality was not reported, and no clone a single base away is much larger than it.

Sequenced material: peripheral blood. Recombination connected TRBV7-3 to TRBJ1-2; TRBD1 is a possible D gene, resting on 6 matching bases. The receptor's source is a man between 60 and 75 years old with COVID-19, enrolled during active disease. The CDR3 amino acid sequence is: CASSLKHQGYDYGYTF. The DNA sequence is given as TGTGCCAGCAGCTTAAAACACCAGGGGTATGACTATGGCTACACCTTC.